This T cell receptor beta chain stems from a study of blood T cell repertoires in COVID-19. Study-level background: Nucleic acid was either cDNA or gDNA, and it came from T cells, B-cell-depleted T cells, or PBMCs.

Original methodology: Reference gene primer amplification gave estimated nucleated cell counts. Only in-frame clones appear in the TCRdb table, and some are missing; sequencing was by immunoSEQ multiplex PCR. D and trimming come from the DNA, and the V and J calls and clone size come from that table. The profile shows 150,000 or so clones, approximately 92% of them singletons. The CDR3 runs 13 residues. Per the germline V gene, CDR1 is LNHNV and CDR2 is YYDKDF (reference sequence). V was shortened by 1 base and J by 9 bases, with 11 bases between the two germline ends. The sequencing input was peripheral blood. This sequence originates from a man younger than 35 with COVID-19, enrolled during active disease. The gene calls are TRBV15 and TRBJ2-3; D is perhaps TRBD1 (5 bases). CDR3: CATSRVGVGTQYF. In DNA, the CDR3 is TGTGCCACCAGCAGAGTAGGGGTAGGGACGCAGTATTTT. The full variable domain, with the rest looked up from reference TRBV15 and TRBJ2-3, is DAMVIQNPRYQVTQFGKPVTLSCSQTLNHNVMYWYQQKSSQAPKLLFHYYDKDFNNEADTPDNFQSRRPNTSFCFLDIRSPGLGDTAMYLCATSRVGVGTQYFGPGTRLTVL.